The 12 T cell receptor beta chains below all came from one sample that was sequenced in a study of T cells in Graves' hyperthyroidism and ophthalmopathy. Template material for amplifying TCR beta CDR3 regions consisted of RNA transcripts. Primed by the HTBI set, a first-round RT-PCR was run on the TCR CDR3. TCRdb re-derived calls from the multiplex PCR reads in MiXCR, one entry per CDR3 protein. The table records some 600,000 distinct CDR3 sequences, 11% to 15% of them present only once. The sample consisted of blood. The receptors originated from a woman in her twenties or thirties with Graves' hyperthyroidism that later progressed to Graves' ophthalmopathy.

Many counts were recorded for this clonotype. The chain uses TRBV7-2 and TRBJ2-2; 10 nucleotides agree with TRBD2. The CDR3 spans 16 residues. Trimming cost V 6 bases and J 2 bases; bases outside gene matches: 6. CDR1 and CDR2 (germline): SGHTA, FQGNSA. DNA for the CDR3: TGTGCCAGCAGAGAACTAGCGGGATTTAACACCGGGGAGCTGTTTTTT. This gives the protein CASRELAGFNTGELFF.

This clonotype has only a few counts. The DNA of the CDR3 is TGCAGTGCTAGAGGTATAACTAGCGGGTTCTCCTACGAGCAGTACTTC. Protein sequence: CSARGITSGFSYEQYF. The chain carries TRBV20-1 and TRBJ2-7; 9 positions agree with TRBD2. The CDR3 covers 16 residues. Germline V gene lookup returns CDR1 DFQATT and CDR2 SNEGSKA (reference sequence). V shed 1 base, J shed 0 bases, and the junction held 7 bases outside the gene matches.

This clonotype was detected ten times or more. This rearrangement joins TRBV28 to TRBJ1-2, with D hard to call. Germline lookup yields CDR1 MDHEN and CDR2 SYDVKM. V lost 1 base, J lost 8 bases, and 8 bases lay in between. The CDR3 loop spans 12 amino acids. The DNA for the CDR3 is TGTGCCAGCAGTTTATTGACTTCCGGCTACACCTTC. Translated: CASSLLTSGYTF.

The CDR3 sequence is CASSQARLAGGQETQYF. CDR3 bases: TGCGCCAGCAGCCAAGCGCGACTAGCGGGAGGACAAGAGACCCAGTACTTC. The genes are TRBV4-1 and TRBJ2-5, with 13 bases fitting TRBD2. V gave up 1 base and J gave up 2 bases; unmatched junction bases: 4. The length of the CDR3 is 17 residues. Germline V gene sequence: CDR1 MGHRA, CDR2 YSYEKL.

The chain uses TRBV20-1 and TRBJ2-5, with D unclear. The CDR3 is 11 residues long. In germline, CDR1 is DFQATT, CDR2 SNEGSKA (reference sequence). The ends were cut back, 4 bases at V and 4 bases at J, with 7 bases in the middle. CDR3 in DNA: TGCAGTGCTATTGTCGGAGAGACCCAGTACTTC. Amino acids: CSAIVGETQYF.

This rearrangement joins TRBV9 to TRBJ2-7; D perhaps matches TRBD1 (6 bases). Germline CDR1 reads SGDLS; CDR2 reads YYNGEE. With 6 bases removed from V and 5 bases from J, the gap between germline ends came to 18 bases. The CDR3 is 14 amino acids. In nucleotides, the CDR3 is TGTGCCAGCACCCCAGGGGTGACAGTCCACGAGCAGTACTTC. Translation: CASTPGVTVHEQYF.

This clonotype was observed a few times. The J gene is TRBJ2-7, the V gene TRBV20-1, with 8 nucleotides matching TRBD2. Losses at the gene ends were 6 bases for V and 0 bases for J; bases not matched to a gene: 4. CDR1 and CDR2 (germline): DFQATT, SNEGSKA (reference sequence). The CDR3 consists of 13 residues. The CDR3 loop reads CSAERESSYEQYF. The DNA for the CDR3 is TGCAGTGCGGAGCGGGAGAGCTCCTACGAGCAGTACTTC.

The gene calls are TRBV9 and TRBJ2-7, with TRBD1 matching over 7 bases. The junction had 7 bases not matched to a gene; V was cut back by 1 base and J by 6 bases. Germline lookup yields CDR1 SGDLS and CDR2 YYNGEE. This CDR3 spans 14 amino acids. The CDR3 sequence: CASSVIGGEGEQYF. The CDR3 nucleotides read TGTGCCAGCAGCGTAATAGGGGGCGAAGGCGAGCAGTACTTC.

In its sample, this clonotype was seen many times. V usage is TRBV24-1 and J usage is TRBJ1-2, with D possibly TRBD1 on 5 matching bases. CDR3 length: 11 residues. The V gene lost 5 bases and the J gene lost 8 bases, with 8 bases spanning the gap. Germline lookup yields CDR1 KGHDR and CDR2 SFDVKD. The CDR3 nucleotides are TGTGCCACCAGTGGAGGGGCGGGCTACACCTTC. This sequence encodes CATSGGAGYTF.

The chain carries TRBV29-1 and TRBJ2-7; 7 bases agree with TRBD2. CDR3 length: 11 residues. V gave up 5 bases and J gave up 3 bases; unmatched junction bases: 1. Germline V CDR1 and CDR2: SQVTM, ANQGSEA. As DNA, the CDR3 is TGCAGCGTTAAGCGGGACTACGAGCAGTACTTC. Its translation: CSVKRDYEQYF.

This clonotype was observed at least ten times. The V and J genes are TRBV5-1 and TRBJ1-1; no clear D. Germline values: CDR1 SGHRS, CDR2 YFSETQ. Trimming took off 4 bases at V and 4 bases at J, with 17 bases between the two ends. The CDR3 spans 15 residues. The CDR3 DNA reads TGCGCCAGCAGCCATAGCTCGGGGTTGGTCACTGAAGCTTTCTTT. As protein: CASSHSSGLVTEAFF.

This clonotype was detected a few times. The genes are TRBV6-5 and TRBJ2-5, with TRBD2 identical over 8 bases. Germline CDR1 MNHEY, CDR2 SVGAGI. V lost 2 bases and J lost 5; bases outside the gene matches: 4. This CDR3 contains 14 residues. The CDR3: CASSYNGREETQYF. The CDR3 DNA follows: TGTGCCAGCAGTTACAACGGGAGGGAGGAGACCCAGTACTTC.